This T cell receptor beta chain came from a study of T-cell reconstitution after alpha-beta-depleted transplantation in children. Library preparation (for TCRbeta) was performed with unique molecular identifiers. From the PCR reads, TCRdb called clonotypes with MiXCR, one entry per CDR3 protein. The sample gives around 300,000 distinct CDR3 sequences, over 9.5% of which show up once; 7% to 9.5% is in the top ten. The V gene's germline CDR1 is MNHEY and CDR2 SMNVEV (reference sequence). Trimming removed 3 bases at V and 5 bases at J, with 27 bases between. This CDR3 has 19 residues. Only a few counts were recorded for this clonotype.

The receptor was isolated from a boy under two years old with acute myeloid leukemia, due to receive a stem cell transplant. The gene calls are TRBV27 and TRBJ2-3; tentative D call: TRBD2 (7 bases). Sequencing used PBMCs, obtained before TCRalphabeta/CD19-depleted stem cell transplant. The CDR3 region is CASSFVAGATASHRDTQYF. The DNA for the CDR3 is TGTGCCAGCAGTTTTGTTGCGGGGGCGACTGCGTCTCACAGAGATACGCAGTATTTT.